The 27 T cell receptor beta chains in this list originate from one sample, sequenced in a study of tumor-infiltrating lymphocytes in oesophageal squamous cell carcinoma. One entry per CDR3 protein, called by TCRdb with MiXCR from the PCR reads. Of under 9,500 distinct CDR3 sequences listed, about 70% were seen once; the top ten hold about a third. The specimen was esophageal tumor tissue. Source of these receptors: a female donor with esophageal squamous cell carcinoma.

As concerns this clonotype: A much more abundant neighbour one base away suggests this may be a read error. The gene calls are TRBV7-8 and TRBJ1-1; D unresolved. Near its end, the DNA agrees better with TRBJ2-2, so the J call may be wrong. Germline V lookup: CDR1 SGHVS, CDR2 FQNEAQ. The CDR3 covers 12 residues. For the CDR3, the DNA is TGTGCCAGCAGCCCTACGATGGGGGAGCTGTTTTTT. It encodes CASSPTMGELFF.

The chain carries TRBV7-2 and TRBJ2-7, with 14 bases identical to TRBD2. Germline CDR1 reads SGHTA; CDR2 reads FQGNSA. V lost 5 bases to trimming and J lost 4 bases; unmatched junction nucleotides: 4. The CDR3 is made up of 15 amino acids. The CDR3 DNA follows: TGTGCCAGCAGCGCCGGGACTAGCGGGAGATACGAGCAGTACTTC. Its protein product is CASSAGTSGRYEQYF.

The gene calls are TRBV7-6 and TRBJ2-5; 9 bases are shared with TRBD1. The CDR3 runs to 12 residues. V was pared by 0 bases and J by 12 bases, with 2 bases of the junction left unmatched. Germline V gene lookup returns CDR1 SGHVS and CDR2 FNYEAQ. This CDR3 reads CASSLAGQGKYF. The CDR3 DNA follows: TGTGCCAGCAGCTTAGCGGGACAGGGAAAGTACTTC.

For this clonotype: A much larger clone is a single base away; this may be a read error. The CDR3 protein is CASSYSLPESYNEQYF. In DNA, the CDR3 is TGTGCCAGCAGTTACTCCTTGCCTGAATCCTACAATGAGCAGTACTTC. The V gene is TRBV6-2 or TRBV6-3, the J gene TRBJ2-7, with D hard to call. The germline V and J ends were trimmed by 0 bases and 7 bases, with 19 bases remaining between them. The CDR3 consists of 16 residues. The germline V gene has CDR1 MNHEY and CDR2 SVGEGT.

This chain links TRBV7-2 with TRBJ2-1; D may correspond to TRBD1 or TRBD2 (5 bases each). Germline CDR1 and CDR2: SGHTA and FQGNSA. The V end lost 1 base, the J end lost 8 bases, and 6 bases lay between the germline ends. This CDR3 is 12 amino acids long. The CDR3 DNA sequence: TGTGCCAGCAGCTTAGGGGGGTATGAGCAGTTCTTC. Translated, it gives CASSLGGYEQFF.

Only a few counts were recorded for this clonotype. In this CDR3 the conserved last residue, phenylalanine or tryptophan, is missing, so a read error is likely. It is unclear where the CDR3 begins or ends on the DNA, so no DNA is shown, and the CDR3 is as TCRdb lists it. This sequence joins TRBV7-2 and TRBJ2-5; the table assigns TRBD1, which was not confirmed against the DNA. The length of the CDR3 is 18 amino acids, counting both ends. CDR1 is SGHTA and CDR2 is FQGNSA in the germline V gene. The CDR3 spells CASSLGWAGGNSPLHFGN.

The chain recombines TRBV4-3 with TRBJ2-5, with 8 bases fitting TRBD1. The CDR3 length is 14 residues. Germline CDR1 LGHNA, CDR2 YSLEER. Trimming removed 1 base from V and 11 bases from J; junction bases left unmatched: 9. The CDR3 coding sequence is TGCGCCAGCAGCCAAGGGACAGGGTACAATGAGCAGTACTTC. Its translation: CASSQGTGYNEQYF.

The chain combines TRBV7-3 with TRBJ2-3, with 11 bases that match TRBD2. Germline CDR1 reads SGHTA; CDR2 reads FQGTGA. J lost 4 bases, V lost 5 bases, and 5 bases had no gene match. This CDR3 has 15 amino acids. The CDR3 bases are TGTGCCAGCAGCGCACTAGCGGGGGTGGCAGATACGCAGTATTTT. Its protein is CASSALAGVADTQYF.

CDR3: CASSFTRLAGEQFF. In DNA, the CDR3 is TGTGCCAGCAGTTTTACGAGACTAGCGGGCGAGCAGTTCTTC. The chain is built from TRBV12-3 or TRBV12-4 and TRBJ2-1, with 10 bases lining up with TRBD2. Trimming removed 3 bases from V and 10 bases from J; junction bases left unmatched: 6. The CDR3 length is 14 residues.

The count of this clonotype is one. V usage is TRBV7-3 and J usage is TRBJ2-6, with D possibly being TRBD1 (6 bases). The CDR3 has 15 residues. Per germline, CDR1 SGHTA and CDR2 FQGTGA. With 5 bases removed from V and 4 bases from J, the gap between germline ends came to 12 bases. The CDR3 DNA sequence: TGTGCCAGCAGCGTCACAGGGAGCGGGGCCAACGTCCTGACTTTC. Its translation: CASSVTGSGANVLTF. The full variable domain, completed using reference TRBV7-3 and TRBJ2-6, is GAGVSQTPSNKVTEKGKYVELRCDPISGHTALYWYRQSLGQGPEFLIYFQGTGAADDSGLPNDRFFAVRPEGSVSTLKIQRTERGDSAVYLCASSVTGSGANVLTFGAGSRLTVL.

J is TRBJ1-5 and V is TRBV12-3 or TRBV12-4, with D uncertain. The CDR3 loop spans 13 amino acids. The V end was cut by 6 bases, the J end by 3 bases, with 9 bases between. The CDR3 loop reads CASSQRINQPQHF. The CDR3 DNA reads TGTGCCAGCAGCCAACGGATCAATCAGCCCCAGCATTTT.

This clonotype appeared a few times. The chain joins TRBV7-3 to TRBJ2-5; maybe TRBD2 (5 bases). Trimming stripped 1 base from V and 4 bases from J, with 10 bases between. In germline, CDR1 is SGHTA, CDR2 FQGTGA. The CDR3 contains 14 residues. The CDR3 sequence: CASSLNGVAETQYF. The CDR3 DNA follows: TGTGCCAGCAGCTTAAACGGGGTAGCAGAGACCCAGTACTTC.

There are many counts of this clonotype. The chain recombines TRBV7-2 with TRBJ2-5, with D maybe TRBD2 (6 bases). The V end lost 5 bases, the J end lost 8 bases, and 9 bases lay between the germline ends. The CDR3 loop spans 11 amino acids. Germline V lookup: CDR1 SGHTA, CDR2 FQGNSA. In DNA, the CDR3 is TGTGCCAGCAGCCCGGGGACTACCCAGTACTTC. It codes for CASSPGTTQYF.

This chain links TRBV7-3 with TRBJ2-7, with 7 bases lining up with TRBD2. The J call may be faulty, since TRBJ2-1 better matches the DNA end. CDR1 and CDR2 (germline): SGHTA, FQGTGA. The CDR3 has 14 amino acids. The CDR3 nucleotides read TGTGCCAGCAGATACACCGGGACTAAAAATGAGCAGTTCTTC. It specifies CASRYTGTKNEQFF.

The CDR3 loop reads CASSNGLQGPEEETQYF. The DNA for the CDR3 is TGTGCCAGCAGTAATGGGCTACAGGGACCTGAAGAAGAGACCCAGTACTTC. V and J are TRBV12-3 or TRBV12-4 and TRBJ2-5; D might be TRBD1 (6 bases). V was cut by 5 bases and J by 3 bases, with 22 bases left in between. The CDR3 loop spans 17 amino acids.

The J gene is TRBJ2-1, the V gene TRBV12-3 or TRBV12-4, with TRBD1 identical over 10 bases. The CDR3 consists of 18 residues. J gave up 0 bases and V 5 bases, and 10 bases lay outside the gene matches. The CDR3 here is CASSNDRGLLSSYNEQFF. CDR3 nucleotides: TGTGCCAGCAGTAACGACAGGGGGCTTTTAAGCTCCTACAATGAGCAGTTCTTC.

V usage is TRBV7-2 and J usage is TRBJ2-1, with a weak D call TRBD1 (6 bases). The CDR3 length is 13 residues. Trimming took 4 bases from V and 7 from J, leaving 11 bases between them. Germline V gene data show CDR1 as SGHTA and CDR2 as FQGNSA. The DNA of the CDR3 is TGTGCCAGCAGCTCTAGGGGGATAAATGAGCAGTTCTTC. Residues: CASSSRGINEQFF.

This clonotype is deemed large. The CDR3 reads CASSSGTAQIVEGAFF. CDR3 coding DNA: TGTGCCAGCAGCTCCGGGACAGCACAGATCGTTGAAGGAGCTTTCTTT. The V and J genes are TRBV7-9 and TRBJ1-1, with 7 positions matching TRBD1. CDR1 is SEHNR, CDR2 FQNEAQ, per germline (reference sequence). This CDR3 region has 16 residues. J was trimmed by 10 bases and V by 4 bases; bases with no gene match: 18.

The V call is TRBV5-8, the J call TRBJ2-1; 7 bases are shared with TRBD1. Losses at the gene ends were 2 bases for V and 10 bases for J; bases not matched to a gene: 12. This CDR3 has 15 amino acids. CDR1 SGHTS and CDR2 YDEGEE come from the germline V gene. The DNA of the CDR3 is TGTGCCAGCAGCTTTTTGCCGGGACAGACCTACGAGCAGTTCTTC. Its translation is CASSFLPGQTYEQFF.

The rearrangement links TRBV7-3 to TRBJ2-5; D unresolved. This CDR3 comprises 13 residues. CDR1 is SGHTA and CDR2 is FQGTGA in the germline V gene. V shed 5 bases and J shed 1 base, with 8 bases lying between them. The CDR3 sequence: CASSPRPQETQYF. CDR3 nucleotides: TGTGCCAGCAGCCCGCGACCCCAAGAGACCCAGTACTTC.

The gene calls are TRBV7-2 and TRBJ1-2; D is perhaps TRBD1 (5 bases). Trimming left V 1 base short and J 4 bases short, with 7 bases between. Germline V lookup: CDR1 SGHTA, CDR2 FQGNSA. The CDR3 is 13 residues long. The CDR3 DNA is TGTGCCAGCAGCTTAGACAGGAGCTATGGCTACACCTTC. Translated: CASSLDRSYGYTF.

V usage is TRBV6-1 and J usage is TRBJ2-7, with D unclear. The DNA end lines up better with TRBJ1-2; the J call may be wrong. CDR3 length equals 14 residues. Germline CDR1 is MNHNS and CDR2 is SASEGT. The CDR3 here is CASSARWRDYGYTF. The CDR3 DNA is TGTGCCAGCAGTGCTCGGTGGAGGGACTATGGCTACACCTTC.

The V and J genes are TRBV7-2 and TRBJ2-3, with a tentative D call TRBD1 (5 bases). Near its end, the DNA agrees better with TRBJ2-2, so the J call may be wrong. CDR1 and CDR2 (germline): SGHTA, FQGNSA. The CDR3 loop spans 15 amino acids. The CDR3: CASSLGQGYTGELFF. CDR3 nucleotides: TGTGCCAGCAGCTTAGGGCAGGGATACACCGGGGAGCTGTTTTTT.

This clonotype is deemed medium-sized. J is TRBJ2-3 and V is TRBV2; D is possibly TRBD1 or TRBD2 (5 bases each). The length of the CDR3 is 15 residues. Germline CDR1 is SNHLY and CDR2 is FYNNEI. Trimming left V 4 bases short and J 0 bases short, with 11 bases between. CDR3 loop: CASSGGTASTDTQYF. CDR3 nucleotide sequence: TGTGCCAGCAGTGGTGGGACGGCTAGCACAGATACGCAGTATTTT.

This clonotype rates as medium-sized. The chain combines TRBV7-9 with TRBJ2-5; 7 bases fit TRBD1. CDR3 length: 17 amino acids. CDR1 is SEHNR, CDR2 FQNEAQ, per germline (reference sequence). V shed 3 bases, J shed 5 bases, and the junction held 15 bases outside the gene matches. The CDR3 DNA sequence: TGTGCCAGCAGCTTCTCTACCGGGACAGAGGGGCGGGAGACCCAGTACTTC. This encodes CASSFSTGTEGRETQYF.

The chain uses TRBV7-6 and TRBJ2-7; D may be TRBD2 (7 bases). Judging by the DNA end, TRBJ2-5 fits better; the J call may be wrong. Germline V gene sequence: CDR1 SGHVS, CDR2 FNYEAQ. This CDR3 is built from 15 residues. The chain's CDR3 is CASSLGSGGRETQYF. The CDR3 nucleotides read TGTGCCAGCAGCTTAGGTTCCGGGGGGCGGGAGACCCAGTACTTC.

The rearrangement uses TRBV7-2 and TRBJ2-3, with D possibly called TRBD1 or TRBD2 (5 bases each). The J call may be faulty, since TRBJ2-1 better matches the DNA end. CDR3 length: 14 residues. Germline CDR1 reads SGHTA; CDR2 reads FQGNSA. CDR3 region: CASSPSGTGNEQFF. The CDR3 nucleotides read TGTGCCAGCAGCCCATCCGGGACGGGCAATGAGCAGTTCTTC.